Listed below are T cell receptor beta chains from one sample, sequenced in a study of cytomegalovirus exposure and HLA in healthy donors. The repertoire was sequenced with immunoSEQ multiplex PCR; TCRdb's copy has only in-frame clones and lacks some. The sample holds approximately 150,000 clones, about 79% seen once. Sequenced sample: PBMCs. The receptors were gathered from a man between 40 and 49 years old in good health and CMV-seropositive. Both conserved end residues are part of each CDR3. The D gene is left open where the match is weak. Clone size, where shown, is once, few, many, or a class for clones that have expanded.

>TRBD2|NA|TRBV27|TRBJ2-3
TGTGCCAGCAGTTTAATAGGCGGGAGAATAAACGATACGCAGTATTTT
CASSLIGGRINDTQYF
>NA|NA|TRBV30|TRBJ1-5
TGTGCCTGGAGTCCCCCACAGGTCCGCAATCAGCCCCAGCATTTT
CAWSPPQVRNQPQHF
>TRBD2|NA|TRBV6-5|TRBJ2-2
TGTGCCAGCAGTTATACAGCGGGAGGCACCGGGGAGCTGTTTTTT
CASSYTAGGTGELFF
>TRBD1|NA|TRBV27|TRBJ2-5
TGTGCCAGCACGAATAGTGGGACAGGGGTCGCAGAGACCCAGTACTTC
CASTNSGTGVAETQYF
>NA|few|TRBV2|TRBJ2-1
TGTGCCAGCAGTGAAGCAGGGATAGGGACTGGAGGTCATGAGCAGTTCTTC
CASSEAGIGTGGHEQFF
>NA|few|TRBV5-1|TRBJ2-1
TGCGCCAGCAGCTTGTTTACAGATTCCTACAATGAGCAGTTCTTC
CASSLFTDSYNEQFF
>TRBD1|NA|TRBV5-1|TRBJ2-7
TGCGCCAGCAGCCGATCGGGACAGAACTACGAGCAGTACTTC
CASSRSGQNYEQYF
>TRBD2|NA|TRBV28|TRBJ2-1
TGTGCCAGCAGTTTACCCTCGTACCTAGCGGGAGCTCATAGCCCCTACAATGAGCAGTTCTTC
CASSLPSYLAGAHSPYNEQFF
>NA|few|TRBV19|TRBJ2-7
TGTGCCAGTAGCCCCGAGCAGGGGAACTCCTACGAGCAGTACTTC
CASSPEQGNSYEQYF
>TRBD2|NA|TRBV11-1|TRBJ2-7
TGTGCCAGCAGCTATTTAGCGGGGCAGGGTTACGAGCAGTACTTC
CASSYLAGQGYEQYF
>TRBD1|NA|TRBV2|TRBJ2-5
TGTGCCAGCAGCGGACAGGGGGGAGAGACCCAGTACTTC
CASSGQGGETQYF
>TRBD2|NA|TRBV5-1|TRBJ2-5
TGCGCCAGCAGCTTTACCGGGACTAGCGGGAGACAGACCCAGTACTTC
CASSFTGTSGRQTQYF
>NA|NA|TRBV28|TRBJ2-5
TGTGCCAGCACTCCAGGGCAGGGGCAAGAGACCCAGTACTTC
CASTPGQGQETQYF
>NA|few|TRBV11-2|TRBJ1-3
TGTGCCAGCAGCCCCCAGGGTGCCTCTGGAAACACCATATATTTT
CASSPQGASGNTIYF
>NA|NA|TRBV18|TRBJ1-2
TGTGCCAGCTCAGAGGACTATAACTATGGCTACACCTTC
CASSEDYNYGYTF
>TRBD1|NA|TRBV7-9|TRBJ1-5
TGTGCCAGCAGCTTAGAGACAGGGGTACAGCCCCAGCATTTT
CASSLETGVQPQHF
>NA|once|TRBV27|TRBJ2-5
TGTGCCAGCAGTTTCGGGGGGCAGACCCAGTACTTC
CASSFGGQTQYF
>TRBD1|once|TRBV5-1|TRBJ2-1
TGCGCCAGCAGCTTCGGACAGGGGAATGAGCAGTTCTTC
CASSFGQGNEQFF
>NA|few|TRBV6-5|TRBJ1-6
TGTGCCAGCAGTTACGCCACAAATAATTCACCCCTCCACTTT
CASSYATNNSPLHF
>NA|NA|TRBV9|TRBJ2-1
TGTGCCAGCAGCGTGATGACTACCAACAATGAGCAGTTCTTC
CASSVMTTNNEQFF
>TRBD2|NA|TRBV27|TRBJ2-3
TGTGCCAGCAGTTCAGGGACTAGCGGGGGGAGCACAGATACGCAGTATTTT
CASSSGTSGGSTDTQYF
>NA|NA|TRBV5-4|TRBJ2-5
TGTGCCAGCAGCTTGGTCATCCAAGAGACCCAGTACTTC
CASSLVIQETQYF
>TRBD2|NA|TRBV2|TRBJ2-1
TGTGCCAGCAGTGCGGGGACTAGCGGGTCAAGCGTTTACAATGAGCAGTTCTTC
CASSAGTSGSSVYNEQFF
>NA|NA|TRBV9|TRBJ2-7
TGTGCCAGCAACCGGCGGGCTGACTCCTACGAGCAGTACTTC
CASNRRADSYEQYF
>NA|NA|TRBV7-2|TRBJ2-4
TGTGCCAGCAGCAACCGTCCCAGTTTTGGAGCCAAAAACATTCAGTACTTC
CASSNRPSFGAKNIQYF
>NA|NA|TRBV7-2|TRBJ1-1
TGTGCCAGCAGCCCCACGGGACTAGGGGGCACTGAAGCTTTCTTT
CASSPTGLGGTEAFF
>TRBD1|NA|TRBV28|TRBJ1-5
TGTGCCAGCAGTTTAGGGACAGGGTATAGCAATCAGCCCCAGCATTTT
CASSLGTGYSNQPQHF
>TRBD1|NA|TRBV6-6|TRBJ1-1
TGTGCCAGCAGGCGGACAGGGGGAGGTGATGGTGAAGCTTTCTTT
CASRRTGGGDGEAFF
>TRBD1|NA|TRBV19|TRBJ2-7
TGTGCCAGTACCCCCGGGACAGGTGCAAGCGAGCAGTACTTC
CASTPGTGASEQYF
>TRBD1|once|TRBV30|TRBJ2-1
TGTGCCTGGGGTCGGGACAGGGAGTTCTTC
CAWGRDREFF
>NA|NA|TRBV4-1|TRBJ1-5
TGCGCCAGCAGCCAAGATGTAAGGAGCCAGCCCCAGCATTTT
CASSQDVRSQPQHF
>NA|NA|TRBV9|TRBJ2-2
TGTGCCAGCAGCGTATCCCTCAACACCGGGGAGCTGTTTTTT
CASSVSLNTGELFF
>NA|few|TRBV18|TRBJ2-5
TGTGCCAGCGGGGAGAGGGAAGAGACCCAGTACTTC
CASGEREETQYF
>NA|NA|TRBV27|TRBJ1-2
TGTGCCAGCAGGTCAGGCAATAACTATGGCTACACCTTC
CASRSGNNYGYTF
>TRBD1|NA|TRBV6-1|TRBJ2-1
TGTGCCAGTACGGCGACAGGGGGCATCGACAATGAGCAGTTCTTC
CASTATGGIDNEQFF
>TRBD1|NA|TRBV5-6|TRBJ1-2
TGTGCCAGCAGAGGGACAGGGGGTAACTATGGCTACACCTTC
CASRGTGGNYGYTF
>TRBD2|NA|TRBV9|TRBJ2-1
TGTGCCAGCAGCGTAGTGGCGGGAGACGACAATGAGCAGTTCTTC
CASSVVAGDDNEQFF
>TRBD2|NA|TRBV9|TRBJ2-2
TGTGCCAGCACCCGGGAGGTAACCGGGGAGCTGTTTTTT
CASTREVTGELFF
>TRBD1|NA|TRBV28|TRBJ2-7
TGTGCCAGCAGTTTCTCCCTACGGACAGGTTCTCGGGAGCAGTACTTC
CASSFSLRTGSREQYF
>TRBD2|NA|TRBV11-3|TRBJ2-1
TGTGCCAGCAGCCCTAAGGTGACTAGCGGCTACAATGAGCAGTTCTTC
CASSPKVTSGYNEQFF
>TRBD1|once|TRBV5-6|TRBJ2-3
TGTGCCAGCAGCTTAATGACAGGGGGCAACACAGATACGCAGTATTTT
CASSLMTGGNTDTQYF
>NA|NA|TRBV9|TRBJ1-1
TGTGCCAGCAGCGTAGACTTACGCAGGGAAATTAATGAAGCTTTCTTT
CASSVDLRREINEAFF
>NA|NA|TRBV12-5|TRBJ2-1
TGTGCTAGTGACCCAGGCGGGGCCTTGAATGAGCAGTTCTTC
CASDPGGALNEQFF
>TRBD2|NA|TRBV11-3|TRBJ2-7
TGTGCCAGCAGTACCGGGGGGGACCTAAGGGGGCAGTACTTC
CASSTGGDLRGQYF
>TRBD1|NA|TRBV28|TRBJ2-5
TGTGCCAGCAGTCCGGGACAGGATCGGAACGAGTGGGAAGAGACCCAGTACTTC
CASSPGQDRNEWEETQYF
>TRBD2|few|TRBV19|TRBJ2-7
TGTGCCACGGCCGGGACTAGCGGGTACGAGCAGTACTTC
CATAGTSGYEQYF
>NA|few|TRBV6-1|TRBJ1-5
TGTGCCAGCAGCGAAACTACACAGGGACGTCAGCCCCAGCATTTT
CASSETTQGRQPQHF
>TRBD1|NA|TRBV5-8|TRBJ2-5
TGTGCCAGCGATCCCAGGGGGAAAGAGACCCAGTACTTC
CASDPRGKETQYF
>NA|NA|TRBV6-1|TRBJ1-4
TGTGCCAGCAGTGAAGGGGGGGCAACTAATGAAAAACTGTTTTTT
CASSEGGATNEKLFF
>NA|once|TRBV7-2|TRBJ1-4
TGTGCCAGCAGGAACGGGGCGGGAGAAAAACTGTTTTTT
CASRNGAGEKLFF
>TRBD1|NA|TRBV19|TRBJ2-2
TGTGCCAGTAGCCGACAGGGGGCCGGGGAGCTGTTTTTT
CASSRQGAGELFF
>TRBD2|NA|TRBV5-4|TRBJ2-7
TGTGCCAGCAGCCAAGATCGGAGGCTAGCGGGTACCTACGAGCAGTACTTC
CASSQDRRLAGTYEQYF
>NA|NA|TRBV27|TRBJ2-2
TGTGCCAGCAGGCCTCAGGGTTTCTACGGGGAGCTGTTTTTT
CASRPQGFYGELFF
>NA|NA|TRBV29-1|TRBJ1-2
TGCAGCGTTGCCCCATACACAGGGTCTAACTATGGCTACACCTTC
CSVAPYTGSNYGYTF
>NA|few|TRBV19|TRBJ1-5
TGTGCCAGTAGTTCGGGGAGGGGTGGTCAGCCCCAGCATTTT
CASSSGRGGQPQHF
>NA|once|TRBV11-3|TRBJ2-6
TGTGCCAGCAGCTTAGCAGGGTCTGGGGCCAACGTCCTGACTTTC
CASSLAGSGANVLTF
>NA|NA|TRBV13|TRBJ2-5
TGTGCCAGCAGCCCGCCCGCTGGCGGCACGTACCAAGAGACCCAGTACTTC
CASSPPAGGTYQETQYF
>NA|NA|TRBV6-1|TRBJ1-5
TGTGCCAGCAGGGACTCATATAGCAATCAGCCCCAGCATTTT
CASRDSYSNQPQHF
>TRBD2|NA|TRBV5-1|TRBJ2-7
TGCGCCAGCGGCCTGAGGGACGGGAGGGCCCCCTACGAGCAGTACTTC
CASGLRDGRAPYEQYF